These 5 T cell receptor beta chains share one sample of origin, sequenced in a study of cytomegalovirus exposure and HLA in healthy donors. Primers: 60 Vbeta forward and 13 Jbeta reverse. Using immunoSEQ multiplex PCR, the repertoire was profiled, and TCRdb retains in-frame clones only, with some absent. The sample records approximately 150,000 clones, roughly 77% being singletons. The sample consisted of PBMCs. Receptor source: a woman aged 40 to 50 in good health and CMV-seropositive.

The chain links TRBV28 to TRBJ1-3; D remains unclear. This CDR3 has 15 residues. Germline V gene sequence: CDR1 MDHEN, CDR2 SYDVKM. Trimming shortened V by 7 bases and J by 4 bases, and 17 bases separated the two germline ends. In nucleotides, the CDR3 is TGTGCCAGCATCGAAAGGAGGGCCTACGGAAACACCATATATTTT. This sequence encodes CASIERRAYGNTIYF.

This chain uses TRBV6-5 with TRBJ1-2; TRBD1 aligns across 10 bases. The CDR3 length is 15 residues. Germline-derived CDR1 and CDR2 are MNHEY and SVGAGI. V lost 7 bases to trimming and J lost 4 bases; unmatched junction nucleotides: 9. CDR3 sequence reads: CASTLDRGYLYGYTF. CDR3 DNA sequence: TGTGCCAGCACCCTGGACAGGGGGTATCTCTATGGCTACACCTTC.

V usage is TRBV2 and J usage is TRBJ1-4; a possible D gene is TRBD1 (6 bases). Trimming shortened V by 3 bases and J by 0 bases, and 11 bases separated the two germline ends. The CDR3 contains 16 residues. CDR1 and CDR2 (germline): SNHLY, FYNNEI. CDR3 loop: CASSELQGATNEKLFF. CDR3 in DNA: TGTGCCAGCAGTGAGTTACAGGGTGCAACTAATGAAAAACTGTTTTTT.

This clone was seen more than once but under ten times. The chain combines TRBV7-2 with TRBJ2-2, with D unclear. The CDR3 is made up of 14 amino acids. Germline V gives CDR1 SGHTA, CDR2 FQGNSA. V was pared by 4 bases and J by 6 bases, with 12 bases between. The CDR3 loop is CASSSPRLAGELFF. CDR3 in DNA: TGTGCCAGCAGCTCACCTAGGCTAGCCGGGGAGCTGTTTTTT.

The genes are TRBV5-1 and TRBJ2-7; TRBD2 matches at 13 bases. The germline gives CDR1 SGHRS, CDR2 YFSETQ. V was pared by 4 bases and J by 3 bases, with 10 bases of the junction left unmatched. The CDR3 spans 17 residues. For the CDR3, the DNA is TGCGCCAGCAGCCCCGGGACTAGCGGGGCTAACCTCTACGAGCAGTACTTC. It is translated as CASSPGTSGANLYEQYF. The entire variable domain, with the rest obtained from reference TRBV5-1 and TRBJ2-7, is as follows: KAGVTQTPRYLIKTRGQQVTLSCSPISGHRSVSWYQQTPGQGLQFLFEYFSETQRNKGNFPGRFSGRQFSNSRSEMNVSTLELGDSALYLCASSPGTSGANLYEQYFGPGTRLTVT.